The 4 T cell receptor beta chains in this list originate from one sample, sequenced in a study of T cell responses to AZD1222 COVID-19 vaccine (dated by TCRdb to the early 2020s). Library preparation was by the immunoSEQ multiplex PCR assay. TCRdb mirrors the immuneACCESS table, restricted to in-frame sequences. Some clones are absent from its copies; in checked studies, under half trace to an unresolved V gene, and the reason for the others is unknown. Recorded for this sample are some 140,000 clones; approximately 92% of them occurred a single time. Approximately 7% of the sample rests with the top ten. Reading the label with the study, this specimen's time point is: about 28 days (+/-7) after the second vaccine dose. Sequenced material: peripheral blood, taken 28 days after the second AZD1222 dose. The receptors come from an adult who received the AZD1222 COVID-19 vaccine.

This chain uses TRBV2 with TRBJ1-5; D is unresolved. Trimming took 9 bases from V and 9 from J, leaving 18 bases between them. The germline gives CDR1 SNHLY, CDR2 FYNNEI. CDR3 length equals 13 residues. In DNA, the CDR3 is TGTGCCAGTTCTAGCGAGGCCGCTGGGCCCCAGCATTTT. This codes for CASSSEAAGPQHF.

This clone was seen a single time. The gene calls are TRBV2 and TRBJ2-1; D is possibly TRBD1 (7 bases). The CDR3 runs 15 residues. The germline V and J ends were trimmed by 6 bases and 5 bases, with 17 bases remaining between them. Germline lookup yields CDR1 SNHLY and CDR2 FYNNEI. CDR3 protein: CASRFGTAGHNEQFF. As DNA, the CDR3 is TGTGCCAGCAGGTTCGGGACAGCGGGCCACAATGAGCAGTTCTTC.

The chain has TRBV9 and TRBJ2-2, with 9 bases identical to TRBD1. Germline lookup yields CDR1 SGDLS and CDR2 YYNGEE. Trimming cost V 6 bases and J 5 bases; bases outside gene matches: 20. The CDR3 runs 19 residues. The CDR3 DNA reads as TGTGCCAGCAACCCTCTTCCGGGACAGGGACCGAGGGGTACCGGGGAGCTGTTTTTT. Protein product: CASNPLPGQGPRGTGELFF. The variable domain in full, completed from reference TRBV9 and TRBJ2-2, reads DSGVTQTPKHLITATGQRVTLRCSPRSGDLSVYWYQQSLDQGLQFLIQYYNGEERAKGNILERFSAQQFPDLHSELNLSSLELGDSALYFCASNPLPGQGPRGTGELFFGEGSRLTVL.

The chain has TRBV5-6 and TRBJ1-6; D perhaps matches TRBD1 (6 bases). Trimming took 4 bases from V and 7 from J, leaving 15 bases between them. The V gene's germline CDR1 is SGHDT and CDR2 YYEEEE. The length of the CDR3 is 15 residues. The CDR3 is CASSLVTGTNSPLHF. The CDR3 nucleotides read TGTGCCAGCAGCCTTGTAACAGGGACCAATTCACCCCTCCACTTT.